The present entry profiles one T cell receptor beta chain with its context. This specimen belongs to a study of T cell changes during pregnancy in multiple sclerosis. The CDR3 is made up of 15 amino acids. CDR1 is SGHDT and CDR2 is YYEEEE in the germline V gene. V dropped 2 bases and J dropped 6; count of bases not matched to a gene: 6. Sequencing used immunoSEQ multiplex PCR; TCRdb keeps in-frame clones, though not all of them. The sample contains 65,000 to 70,000 clones, more than 85% of which appear only once. The source is a female donor with multiple sclerosis, enrolled in a pregnancy study. The starting material was peripheral blood, obtained in the first trimester of pregnancy. This chain joins TRBV5-6 and TRBJ2-2; TRBD1 matches 8 bases. The CDR3 DNA sequence: TGTGCCAGCAGCTTCGGGACAGGATCACCCGGGGAGCTGTTTTTT. It specifies CASSFGTGSPGELFF.